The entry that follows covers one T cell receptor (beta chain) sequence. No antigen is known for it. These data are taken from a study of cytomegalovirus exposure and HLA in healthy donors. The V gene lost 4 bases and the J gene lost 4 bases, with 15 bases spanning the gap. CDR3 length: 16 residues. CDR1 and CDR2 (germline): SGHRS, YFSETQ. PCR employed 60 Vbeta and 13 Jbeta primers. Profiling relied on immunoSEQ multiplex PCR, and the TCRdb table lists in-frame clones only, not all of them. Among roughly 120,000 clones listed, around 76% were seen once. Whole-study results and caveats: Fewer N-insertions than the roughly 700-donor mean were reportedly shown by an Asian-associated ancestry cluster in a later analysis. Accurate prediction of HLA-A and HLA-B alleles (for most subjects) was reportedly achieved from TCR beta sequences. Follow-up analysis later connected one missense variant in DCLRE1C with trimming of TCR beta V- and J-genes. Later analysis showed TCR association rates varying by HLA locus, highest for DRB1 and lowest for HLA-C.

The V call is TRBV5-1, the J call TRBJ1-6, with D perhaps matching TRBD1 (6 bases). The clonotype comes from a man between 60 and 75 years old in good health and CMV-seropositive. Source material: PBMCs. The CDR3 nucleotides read TGCGCCAGCAGCCCGGGACATGCCACATATAATTCACCCCTCCACTTT. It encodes CASSPGHATYNSPLHF.